A single sample gave rise to the 23 T cell receptor beta chains below, sequenced in a study of cytotoxic CD8 clonotypes in ibrutinib-treated CLL. Repertoires were generated with immunoSEQ multiplex PCR, while TCRdb's copy carries only in-frame clones and drops some. The data contain around 140,000 clones, more than 75% of them singletons. Sequences were derived from PBMCs, sampled after 36 months of ibrutinib treatment. All receptors derive from a human donor with chronic lymphocytic leukemia.

The CDR3 spells CSASGVEAFF. Here the CDR3 DNA reads TGCAGTGCTAGTGGAGTTGAAGCTTTCTTT. The chain links TRBV20-1 to TRBJ1-1; D remains ambiguous. V lost 3 bases, J lost 7 bases, and 6 bases lay in between. Germline CDR1 and CDR2: DFQATT and SNEGSKA (reference sequence). CDR3 size: 10 residues.

The genes are TRBV7-9 and TRBJ1-3; no clear D gene. Trimming stripped 11 bases from V and 0 bases from J, with 17 bases between. The CDR3 sequence is 15 residues long. From germline, CDR1 is SEHNR and CDR2 FQNEAQ (reference sequence). CDR3: CAGLAGWDSGNTIYF. CDR3 DNA sequence: TGTGCCGGCCTCGCGGGTTGGGACTCTGGAAACACCATATATTTT.

The chain combines TRBV11-2 with TRBJ2-7; D is unresolved. The CDR3 sequence is 11 residues long. Germline loops: CDR1 SGHAT, CDR2 FQNNGV. The V end lost 4 bases, the J end lost 2 bases, and 3 bases lay between the germline ends. This chain's CDR3 is CASSSPYEQYF. CDR3 DNA sequence: TGTGCCAGCAGCTCCCCCTACGAGCAGTACTTC.

DNA for the CDR3: TGTGCCAGCAGTTACTCGAGGCAAAGCAATCAGCCCCAGCATTTT. The encoded protein is CASSYSRQSNQPQHF. The gene calls are TRBV6-5 and TRBJ1-5; unclear D gene. This CDR3 spans 15 amino acids. V was clipped by 0 bases and J by 1 base, with 7 bases between them. Per the germline V gene, CDR1 is MNHEY and CDR2 is SVGAGI.

This CDR3 is CASSRLDRGNQPQHF. In DNA form, the CDR3 reads TGTGCCAGCTCTCGATTGGACAGAGGGAATCAGCCCCAGCATTTT. The rearrangement joins TRBV18 to TRBJ1-5; D may be TRBD1 (6 bases). The CDR3 consists of 15 residues. Germline V gene data show CDR1 as KGHSH and CDR2 as LQKENI. Trimming cost V 6 bases and J 4 bases, with 16 bases left between them. Full variable domain (rest looked up from reference TRBV18 and TRBJ1-5): NAGVMQNPRHLVRRRGQEARLRCSPMKGHSHVYWYRQLPEEGLKFMVYLQKENIIDESGMPKERFSAEFPKEGPSILRIQQVVRGDSAAYFCASSRLDRGNQPQHFGDGTRLSIL.

CDR3 sequence: CASSDVGQGAYEQYF. In nucleotides, the CDR3 is TGCGCCAGCAGCGACGTCGGCCAGGGCGCCTACGAGCAGTACTTC. J is TRBJ2-7 and V is TRBV5-1, with TRBD1 as a possible D gene (5 bases). The V gene's germline CDR1 is SGHRS and CDR2 YFSETQ. Trimming took 4 bases from V and 2 from J, leaving 16 bases between them. The CDR3 consists of 15 residues.

The chain couples TRBV10-3 to TRBJ1-2; D is perhaps TRBD1 (6 bases). With 3 bases removed from V and 7 bases from J, the gap between germline ends came to 15 bases. Germline CDR1 reads ENHRY; CDR2 reads SYGVKD. The CDR3 covers 14 residues. CDR3 sequence: CAISDPGQYIGYTF. CDR3 DNA: TGTGCCATCAGTGACCCCGGACAGTACATTGGCTACACCTTC.

The chain recombines TRBV7-8 with TRBJ2-7; D may be TRBD2 (5 bases). V lost 5 bases, J lost 4 bases, and 15 bases lay in between. Germline CDR1 SGHVS, CDR2 FQNEAQ. The CDR3 is made up of 14 amino acids. CDR3 amino acids: CASSQRFGEYEQYF. For the CDR3, the DNA is TGTGCCAGCAGCCAGCGGTTTGGGGAATACGAGCAGTACTTC.

This clone was seen just once. J is TRBJ2-7 and V is TRBV5-1; the match to TRBD1 covers 9 bases. With 0 bases clipped from V and 5 bases from J, the junction kept 6 bases outside the gene matches. This CDR3 has 15 amino acids. Germline loops: CDR1 SGHRS, CDR2 YFSETQ. CDR3 coding DNA: TGCGCCAGCAGCTTGGTACAGGGGGCCTTGAACGAGCAGTACTTC. The encoded protein is CASSLVQGALNEQYF.

The chain employs TRBV10-3 and TRBJ1-6; D is uncertain. CDR1 ENHRY and CDR2 SYGVKD come from the germline V gene. Trimming removed 6 bases at V and 7 bases at J, with 13 bases between. CDR3 length: 14 residues. The CDR3 DNA follows: TGTGCCATCAGGTCGGGGTTGGGGAATTCACCCCTCCACTTT. Protein sequence: CAIRSGLGNSPLHF.

This chain links TRBV4-1 with TRBJ2-1; TRBD2 agrees at 16 bases. V shed 7 bases, J shed 7 bases, and the junction held 10 bases outside the gene matches. Per the germline V gene, CDR1 is MGHRA and CDR2 is YSYEKL. CDR3 size: 17 residues. The CDR3 protein is CASTKSGLAGGTNEQFF. In nucleotides, the CDR3 is TGCGCCAGCACCAAATCGGGACTAGCGGGAGGGACTAATGAGCAGTTCTTC.

The chain links TRBV5-1 to TRBJ2-3; 8 bases agree with TRBD2. The CDR3 loop spans 15 amino acids. Germline V lookup: CDR1 SGHRS, CDR2 YFSETQ. The junction had 6 bases not matched to a gene; V was cut back by 2 bases and J by 4 bases. Written as DNA, the CDR3 is TGCGCCAGCAGCTTCCTCGGGAGGGCCCCAGATACGCAGTATTTT. This gives the protein CASSFLGRAPDTQYF.

The V call is TRBV6-5, the J call TRBJ1-1, with TRBD1 as a possible D gene (6 bases). Trimming stripped 5 bases from V and 3 bases from J, with 13 bases between. The CDR3 totals 14 residues. Germline values: CDR1 MNHEY, CDR2 SVGAGI. CDR3 region: CASSEEEGDTEAFF. CDR3 DNA sequence: TGTGCCAGCAGTGAGGAAGAGGGGGACACTGAAGCTTTCTTT.

The chain combines TRBV6-5 with TRBJ1-2, with 8 bases matching TRBD1. This CDR3 comprises 13 residues. The V gene end was trimmed by 8 bases and the J gene end by 6 bases; junction bases not matched to a gene: 8. Germline CDR1 MNHEY, CDR2 SVGAGI. The DNA for the CDR3 is TGTGCCAGCGCCGGGATCAGGGGGCATGGCTACACCTTC. Its protein product is CASAGIRGHGYTF.

The chain employs TRBV4-2 and TRBJ2-5, with 10 bases aligning to TRBD2. CDR1 and CDR2 from the germline V gene are LGHNA and YNFKEQ. After removal of 3 bases from V and 4 bases from J, the junction contained 11 bases not matched to a gene. The CDR3 is 17 residues long. CDR3 nucleotides: TGTGCCAGCAGCCAGGGCCTGCAGCGGGGGGGCGGAGAGACCCAGTACTTC. Translation: CASSQGLQRGGGETQYF.

The chain carries TRBV2 and TRBJ1-5; TRBD1 aligns across 9 bases. Germline lookup yields CDR1 SNHLY and CDR2 FYNNEI. V shed 3 bases, J shed 6 bases, and the junction held 6 bases outside the gene matches. This CDR3 spans 15 amino acids. CDR3 amino acids: CASSDWTGVTQPQHF. In DNA, the CDR3 is TGTGCCAGCAGTGATTGGACAGGGGTAACTCAGCCCCAGCATTTT.

J is TRBJ2-6 and V is TRBV6-6, with D maybe TRBD2 (7 bases). V lost 6 bases and J 1 base, leaving 13 bases between the germline ends. Germline V CDR1 and CDR2: MNHNY, SVGAGI (reference sequence). This CDR3 has 16 amino acids. CDR3 in DNA: TGTGCCAGCAGGGGGAGGGGGGATTCTGGGGCCAACGTCCTGACTTTC. The encoded protein is CASRGRGDSGANVLTF.

This sequence joins TRBV7-9 and TRBJ1-4, with 8 positions matching TRBD1. The V gene end was trimmed by 4 bases and the J gene end by 0 bases; junction bases not matched to a gene: 4. Germline-derived CDR1 and CDR2 are SEHNR and FQNEAQ (reference sequence). The CDR3 covers 16 residues. The DNA of the CDR3 is TGTGCCAGCAGCTCTGGACAGGGCGCAACTAATGAAAAACTGTTTTTT. This codes for CASSSGQGATNEKLFF.

V is TRBV11-1 and J is TRBJ2-1; D ambiguous. This CDR3 spans 14 amino acids. Trimming took off 5 bases at V and 4 bases at J, with 12 bases between the two ends. Germline CDR1 SGHAT, CDR2 FQDESV (reference sequence). For the CDR3, the DNA is TGTGCCAGCAGCCCTAAGAGACCTTACAATGAGCAGTTCTTC. Its protein product is CASSPKRPYNEQFF.

The chain joins TRBV9 to TRBJ1-6, with D perhaps TRBD1 (6 bases). In germline, CDR1 is SGDLS, CDR2 YYNGEE. The V and J ends lost 4 bases and 7 bases respectively, with 15 bases between them. The CDR3 contains 15 residues. The chain's CDR3 is CASSYTTGRNSPLHF. The CDR3 DNA reads as TGTGCCAGCAGCTACACTACAGGGCGCAATTCACCCCTCCACTTT.

This clone was counted once. CDR3 sequence (DNA): TGTGCCAGCACGTCGGGACTAGCAGAGCAGTTCTTC. This gives the protein CASTSGLAEQFF. The V gene is TRBV2, the J gene TRBJ2-1; the match to TRBD2 covers 9 bases. J was trimmed by 10 bases and V by 7 bases; bases with no gene match: 5. The CDR3 contains 12 residues. Germline CDR1 reads SNHLY; CDR2 reads FYNNEI.

This clone has a single count. The chain recombines TRBV6-5 with TRBJ1-2, with D hard to call. Germline CDR1 is MNHEY and CDR2 is SVGAGI. The CDR3 covers 10 residues. The germline V and J ends were trimmed by 6 bases and 3 bases, with 2 bases remaining between them. CDR3 DNA sequence: TGTGCCAGCAGCCACTATGGCTACACCTTC. Its protein product is CASSHYGYTF.

This sequence joins TRBV11-2 and TRBJ2-1; D ambiguous. This CDR3 comprises 14 residues. V was trimmed by 1 base and J by 2 bases, leaving 6 bases between them. CDR1 and CDR2 from the germline V gene are SGHAT and FQNNGV. The DNA of the CDR3 is TGTGCCAGCAGCTTAGCCGAGCCCTACAATGAGCAGTTCTTC. This gives the protein CASSLAEPYNEQFF. Using reference TRBV11-2 and TRBJ2-1 for the parts outside the CDR3, the full variable domain is EAGVAQSPRYKIIEKRQSVAFWCNPISGHATLYWYQQILGQGPKLLIQFQNNGVVDDSQLPKDRFSAERLKGVDSTLKIQPAKLEDSAVYLCASSLAEPYNEQFFGPGTRLTVL.